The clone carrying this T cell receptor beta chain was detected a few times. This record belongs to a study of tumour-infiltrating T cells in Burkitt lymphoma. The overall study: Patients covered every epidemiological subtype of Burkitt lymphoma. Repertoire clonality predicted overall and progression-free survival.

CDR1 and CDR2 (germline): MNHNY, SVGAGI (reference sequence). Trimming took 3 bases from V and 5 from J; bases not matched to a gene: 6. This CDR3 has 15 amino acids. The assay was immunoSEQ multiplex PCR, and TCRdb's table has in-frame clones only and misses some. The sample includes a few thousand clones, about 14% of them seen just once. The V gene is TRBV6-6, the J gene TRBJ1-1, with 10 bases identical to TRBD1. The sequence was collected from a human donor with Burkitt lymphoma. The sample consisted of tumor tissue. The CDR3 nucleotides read TGTGCCAGCAGTTATGCCCGGACAGGGGGTACTGAAGCTTTCTTT. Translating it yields CASSYARTGGTEAFF.